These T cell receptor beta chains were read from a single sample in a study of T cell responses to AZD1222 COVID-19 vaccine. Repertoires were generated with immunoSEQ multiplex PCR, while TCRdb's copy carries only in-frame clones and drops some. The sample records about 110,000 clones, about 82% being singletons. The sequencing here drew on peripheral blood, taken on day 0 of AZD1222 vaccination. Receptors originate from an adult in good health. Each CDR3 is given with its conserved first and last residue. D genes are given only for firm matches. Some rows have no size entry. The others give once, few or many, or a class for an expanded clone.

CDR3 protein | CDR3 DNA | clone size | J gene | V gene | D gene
CASSLGPEGSYEQYF | TGTGCCAGCAGCTTAGGCCCAGAGGGCTCCTACGAGCAGTACTTC | NA | TRBJ2-7 | TRBV11-3 | NA
CASSYKAASNTEAFF | TGTGCCAGCAGTTACAAGGCCGCTTCGAACACTGAAGCTTTCTTT | NA | TRBJ1-1 | TRBV6-2/TRBV6-3 | NA
CSVEGNTEAFF | TGCAGTGTGGAGGGGAACACTGAAGCTTTCTTT | NA | TRBJ1-1 | TRBV20-1 | NA
CASSFAATRTGSTGELFF | TGCGCCAGCAGCTTCGCTGCGACCCGGACAGGGAGCACCGGGGAGCTGTTTTTT | NA | TRBJ2-2 | TRBV5-1 | TRBD1
CATSRDQGSNNSPLHF | TGTGCCACCAGCAGAGATCAGGGCAGCAATAATTCACCCCTCCACTTT | NA | TRBJ1-6 | TRBV15 | NA
CASSSSQGIYNEQFF | TGTGCCAGCAGCTCGAGCCAAGGGATCTACAATGAGCAGTTCTTC | NA | TRBJ2-1 | TRBV7-3 | NA
CASSEGTGVIGEAFF | TGTGCCAGCAGTGAGGGGACAGGAGTGATAGGTGAAGCTTTCTTT | NA | TRBJ1-1 | TRBV6-1 | TRBD1
CASSLGGLGSEAFF | TGTGCCAGCAGCTTGGGAGGGCTCGGATCTGAAGCTTTCTTT | NA | TRBJ1-1 | TRBV5-6 | NA
CASSPKTGNQPQHF | TGTGCCAGCAGTCCAAAGACAGGGAATCAGCCCCAGCATTTT | NA | TRBJ1-5 | TRBV6-5 | TRBD1
CATSDFGQAREQFF | TGTGCCACCAGTGATTTTGGACAGGCTAGGGAGCAGTTCTTC | few | TRBJ2-1 | TRBV24-1 | TRBD1
CASSSPAGGNLYGYTF | TGTGCCAGCAGTTCCCCAGCGGGGGGCAACCTCTATGGCTACACCTTC | NA | TRBJ1-2 | TRBV6-2/TRBV6-3 | NA
CATLRYEAAQATGELFF | TGTGCCACCTTGAGATATGAGGCAGCCCAGGCCACCGGGGAGCTGTTTTTT | NA | TRBJ2-2 | TRBV13 | NA
CSASFPLADIYNEQFF | TGCAGTGCTAGTTTCCCCCTAGCGGATATCTACAATGAGCAGTTCTTC | NA | TRBJ2-1 | TRBV20-1 | TRBD2
CASTLDRDRNQPQHF | TGTGCCAGCACCTTAGACAGGGACCGCAATCAGCCCCAGCATTTT | NA | TRBJ1-5 | TRBV6-5 | TRBD1
CASSLKGGTVTGELFF | TGTGCCAGCAGCCTAAAGGGGGGGACGGTCACCGGGGAGCTGTTTTTT | NA | TRBJ2-2 | TRBV5-4 | NA
CASSESLILNSYEQYF | TGCGCCAGCAGTGAGTCGCTCATCCTAAACTCCTACGAGCAGTACTTC | NA | TRBJ2-7 | TRBV10-1 | NA
CAIRAGATGELFF | TGTGCCATCAGGGCAGGCGCTACCGGGGAGCTGTTTTTT | NA | TRBJ2-2 | TRBV7-7 | NA
CASSQRLASGGSRRTDTQYF | TGTGCCAGCAGCCAGAGGCTAGCTAGCGGGGGCTCTAGACGCACAGATACGCAGTATTTT | NA | TRBJ2-3 | TRBV3-1/TRBV3-2 | TRBD2
CASSPWTSGGLTDTQYF | TGTGCCAGCTCACCATGGACTAGCGGGGGTTTAACAGATACGCAGTATTTT | NA | TRBJ2-3 | TRBV18 | TRBD2
CATHGEPTNEKLFF | TGTGCCACCCACGGGGAACCAACTAATGAAAAACTGTTTTTT | once | TRBJ1-4 | TRBV25-1 | NA
CASSLGQDEKPQHF | TGTGCCAGCAGTTTAGGACAGGATGAGAAGCCCCAGCATTTT | NA | TRBJ1-5 | TRBV28 | TRBD1
CASSSTDEKLFF | TGTGCCAGCTCATCGACAGATGAAAAACTGTTTTTT | once | TRBJ1-4 | TRBV18 | NA
CASSLTGIYEQYF | TGTGCCAGCAGTCTGACGGGCATTTACGAGCAGTACTTC | NA | TRBJ2-7 | TRBV12-3/TRBV12-4 | NA
CASDRGLSTGELFF | TGTGCCAGCGACAGGGGGTTGAGTACCGGGGAGCTGTTTTTT | NA | TRBJ2-2 | TRBV18 | TRBD1
CASSEGTIHEKLFF | TGTGCCAGCAGTGAAGGAACCATTCATGAAAAACTGTTTTTT | NA | TRBJ1-4 | TRBV6-1 | NA
CASSSDAGLGYTF | TGTGCCAGCAGTTCCGACGCAGGCTTGGGGTACACCTTC | NA | TRBJ1-2 | TRBV12-3/TRBV12-4 | NA
CASSGTGGREKLFF | TGCGCCAGCAGCGGGACAGGGGGACGGGAAAAACTGTTTTTT | NA | TRBJ1-4 | TRBV5-1 | TRBD1
CASSQEVPMAGSISSYEQYF | TGTGCCAGCAGCCAAGAGGTTCCAATGGCAGGATCCATAAGCTCCTACGAGCAGTACTTC | NA | TRBJ2-7 | TRBV3-1/TRBV3-2 | NA
CATSDKPGQGSHEQFF | TGTGCCACCAGTGATAAGCCGGGACAGGGGTCCCATGAGCAGTTCTTC | NA | TRBJ2-1 | TRBV24-1 | TRBD1
CASGAEGDSPLHF | TGTGCCAGCGGCGCAGAGGGGGATTCACCCCTCCACTTT | NA | TRBJ1-6 | TRBV2 | NA
CASRNERSEQYF | TGTGCCAGCAGAAACGAGCGGTCCGAGCAGTACTTC | NA | TRBJ2-7 | TRBV2 | NA
CASSEGHATYYEQYF | TGTGCCAGCAGTGAAGGACACGCCACCTACTACGAGCAGTACTTC | once | TRBJ2-7 | TRBV6-1 | NA
CASSEEFSLTGLANEKLFF | TGTGCCAGCAGTGAAGAATTCTCTCTCACAGGGCTAGCTAATGAAAAACTGTTTTTT | NA | TRBJ1-4 | TRBV6-1 | NA
CASSLQGNVEKLFF | TGTGCCAGCAGCCTACAGGGAAATGTTGAAAAACTGTTTTTT | few | TRBJ1-4 | TRBV28 | NA
CASSGAPSSYNEQFF | TGTGCCAGCAGCGGAGCCCCGAGCTCCTACAATGAGCAGTTCTTC | NA | TRBJ2-1 | TRBV7-3 | NA
CASSEAYTEAFF | TGCGCCAGCAGTGAGGCGTACACTGAAGCTTTCTTT | NA | TRBJ1-1 | TRBV10-2 | NA
CASSQDLRDGYTF | TGTGCCAGCAGCCAAGATCTTAGGGACGGCTACACCTTC | NA | TRBJ1-2 | TRBV4-2 | NA
CASSLGTTYEQYF | TGTGCCAGCAGTTTAGGCACCACCTACGAGCAGTACTTC | few | TRBJ2-7 | TRBV12-3/TRBV12-4 | NA
CASSPGANVLTF | TGTGCCAGCAGCCCTGGGGCCAACGTCCTGACTTTC | NA | TRBJ2-6 | TRBV9 | NA
CASSLAYRSTDTQYF | TGCGCCAGCAGCTTGGCCTACAGGAGCACAGATACGCAGTATTTT | NA | TRBJ2-3 | TRBV5-1 | NA
CASSQGDRQETQYF | TGTGCCAGCAGCCAAGGGGACAGGCAAGAGACCCAGTACTTC | once | TRBJ2-5 | TRBV14 | TRBD1